This T cell receptor (beta chain) was observed in a study of blood T cell repertoires in COVID-19. V lost 5 bases, J lost 0 bases, and 6 bases stayed unmatched. Germline CDR1 KGHDR, CDR2 SFDVKD. This CDR3 is 16 amino acids long. Clones were read by immunoSEQ multiplex PCR, and TCRdb kept only the in-frame ones, dropping some. The profile shows around 68,000 clones, around 91% of them singletons. The sample was peripheral blood. The sequence was collected from a man over 45 with acute or convalescent COVID-19. The rearrangement uses TRBV24-1 and TRBJ2-1; TRBD1 aligns across 7 bases. CDR3 residues: CATSARWDSSYNEQFF. CDR3 bases: TGTGCCACCAGTGCCCGCTGGGACAGCTCCTACAATGAGCAGTTCTTC.